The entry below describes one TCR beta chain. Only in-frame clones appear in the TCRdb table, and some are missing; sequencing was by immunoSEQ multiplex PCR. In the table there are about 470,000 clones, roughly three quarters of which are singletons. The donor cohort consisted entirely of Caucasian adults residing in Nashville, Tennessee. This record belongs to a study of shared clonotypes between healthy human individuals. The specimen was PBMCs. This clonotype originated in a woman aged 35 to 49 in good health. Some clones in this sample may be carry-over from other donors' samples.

CDR3 sequence (DNA): TGTGCCAGTAGTATAGATCATCGACAGTTCCGCGAAGCTTTCTTT. The encoded protein is CASSIDHRQFREAFF. V is TRBV19 and J is TRBJ1-1; TRBD1 might be the D (5 bases). The length of the CDR3 is 15 residues. V lost 0 bases and J lost 8, with 16 bases in between. The germline gives CDR1 LNHDA, CDR2 SQIVND (reference sequence).